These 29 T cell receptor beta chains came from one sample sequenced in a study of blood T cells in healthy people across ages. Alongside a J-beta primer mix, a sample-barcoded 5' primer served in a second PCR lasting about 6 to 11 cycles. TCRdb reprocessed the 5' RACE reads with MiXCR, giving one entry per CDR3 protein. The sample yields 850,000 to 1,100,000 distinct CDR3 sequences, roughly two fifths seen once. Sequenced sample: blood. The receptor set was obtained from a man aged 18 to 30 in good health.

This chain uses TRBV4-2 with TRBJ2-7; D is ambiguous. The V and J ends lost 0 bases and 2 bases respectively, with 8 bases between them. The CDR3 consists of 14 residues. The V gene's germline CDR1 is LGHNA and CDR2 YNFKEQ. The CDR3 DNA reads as TGTGCCAGCAGCCAAGAGGACCAGGCCTACGAGCAGTACTTC. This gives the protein CASSQEDQAYEQYF.

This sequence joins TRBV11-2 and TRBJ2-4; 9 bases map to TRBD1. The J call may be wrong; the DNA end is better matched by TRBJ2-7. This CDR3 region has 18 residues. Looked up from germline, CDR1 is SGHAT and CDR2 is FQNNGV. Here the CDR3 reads CASSSVRTGVDRYYEQYF. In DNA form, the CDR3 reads TGTGCCAGCAGCTCCGTTAGGACAGGGGTCGATAGATACTACGAGCAGTACTTC.

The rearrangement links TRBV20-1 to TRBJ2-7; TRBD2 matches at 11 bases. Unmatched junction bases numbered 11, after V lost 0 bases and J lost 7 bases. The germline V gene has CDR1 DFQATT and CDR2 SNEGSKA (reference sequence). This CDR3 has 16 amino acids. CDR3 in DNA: TGCAGTGCTAGAGAAAGACTAGCGGGAAACTACAATGAGCAGTACTTC. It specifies CSARERLAGNYNEQYF.

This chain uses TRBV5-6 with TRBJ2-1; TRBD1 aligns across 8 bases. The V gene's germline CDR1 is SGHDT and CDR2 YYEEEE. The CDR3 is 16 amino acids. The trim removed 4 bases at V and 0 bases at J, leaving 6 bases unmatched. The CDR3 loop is CASSLDGQGSYNEQFF. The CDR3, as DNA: TGTGCCAGCAGCCTGGACGGACAGGGCTCCTACAATGAGCAGTTCTTC.

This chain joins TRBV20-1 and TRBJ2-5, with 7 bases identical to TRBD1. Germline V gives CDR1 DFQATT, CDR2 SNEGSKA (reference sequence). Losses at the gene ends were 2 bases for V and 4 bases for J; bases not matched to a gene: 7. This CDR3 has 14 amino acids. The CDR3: CSARSPGGRETQYF. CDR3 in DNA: TGCAGTGCTAGAAGTCCAGGGGGTCGAGAGACCCAGTACTTC.

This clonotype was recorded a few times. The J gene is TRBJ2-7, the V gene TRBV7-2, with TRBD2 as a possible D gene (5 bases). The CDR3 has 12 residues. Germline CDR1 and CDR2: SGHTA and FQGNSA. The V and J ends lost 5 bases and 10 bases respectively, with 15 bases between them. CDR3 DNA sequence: TGTGCCAGCAGCCATAGGGAAGCGGCCCAGTACTTC. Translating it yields CASSHREAAQYF.

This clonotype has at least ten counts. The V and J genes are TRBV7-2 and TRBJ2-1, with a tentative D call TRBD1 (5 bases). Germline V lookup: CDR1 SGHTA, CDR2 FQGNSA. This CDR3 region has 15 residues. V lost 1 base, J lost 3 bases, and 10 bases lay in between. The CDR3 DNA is TGTGCCAGCAGCTTAGGGCAGGGTAACTACAATGAGCAGTTCTTC. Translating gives CASSLGQGNYNEQFF.

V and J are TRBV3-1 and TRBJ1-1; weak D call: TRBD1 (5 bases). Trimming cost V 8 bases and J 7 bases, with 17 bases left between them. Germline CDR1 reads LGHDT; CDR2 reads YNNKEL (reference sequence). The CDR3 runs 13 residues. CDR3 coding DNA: TGTGCCAGCGGACTGAGGGGAACTAATGAAGCTTTCTTT. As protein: CASGLRGTNEAFF.

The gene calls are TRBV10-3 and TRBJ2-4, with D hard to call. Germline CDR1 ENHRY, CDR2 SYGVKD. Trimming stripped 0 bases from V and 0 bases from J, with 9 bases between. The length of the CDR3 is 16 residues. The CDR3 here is CAISESWPLAKNIQYF. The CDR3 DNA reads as TGTGCCATCAGTGAGTCATGGCCCCTAGCCAAAAACATTCAGTACTTC.

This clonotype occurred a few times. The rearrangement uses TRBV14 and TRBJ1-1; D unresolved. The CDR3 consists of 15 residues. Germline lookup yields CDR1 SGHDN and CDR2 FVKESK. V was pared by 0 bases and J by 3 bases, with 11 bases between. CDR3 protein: CASSQDGIRYTEAFF. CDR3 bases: TGTGCCAGCAGCCAAGACGGGATACGTTACACTGAAGCTTTCTTT.

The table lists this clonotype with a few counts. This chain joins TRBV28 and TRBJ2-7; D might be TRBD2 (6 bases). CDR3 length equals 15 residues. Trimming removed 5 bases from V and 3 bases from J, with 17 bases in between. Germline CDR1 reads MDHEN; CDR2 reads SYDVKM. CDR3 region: CASSPGLGDFYEQYF. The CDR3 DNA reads TGTGCCAGCAGTCCCGGCCTAGGGGACTTCTACGAGCAGTACTTC.

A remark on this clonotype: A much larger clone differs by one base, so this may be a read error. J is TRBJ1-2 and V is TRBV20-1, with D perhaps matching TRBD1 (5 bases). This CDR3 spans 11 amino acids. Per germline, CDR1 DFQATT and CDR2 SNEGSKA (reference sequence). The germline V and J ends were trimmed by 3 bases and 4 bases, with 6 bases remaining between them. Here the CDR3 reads CSASDSYGYTF. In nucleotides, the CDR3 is TGCAGTGCTAGCGACAGCTATGGCTACACCTTC.

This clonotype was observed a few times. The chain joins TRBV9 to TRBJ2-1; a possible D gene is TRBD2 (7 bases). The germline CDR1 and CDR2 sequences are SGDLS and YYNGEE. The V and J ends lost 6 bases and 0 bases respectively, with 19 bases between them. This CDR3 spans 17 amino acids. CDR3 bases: TGTGCCAGCAACGGAATAAAGGGAGGGGGCTCCTACAATGAGCAGTTCTTC. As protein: CASNGIKGGGSYNEQFF.

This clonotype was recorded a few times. In DNA form, the CDR3 reads TGCAGTGCTAGGGGACCGAGGACAGATACGCAGTATTTT. Its protein is CSARGPRTDTQYF. The V call is TRBV20-1, the J call TRBJ2-3; TRBD1 or TRBD2 may be the D gene (5 bases each). Trimming pared 3 bases from V and 3 bases from J, leaving 10 bases between. The CDR3 loop spans 13 amino acids. The germline V gene encodes CDR1 DFQATT and CDR2 SNEGSKA (reference sequence).

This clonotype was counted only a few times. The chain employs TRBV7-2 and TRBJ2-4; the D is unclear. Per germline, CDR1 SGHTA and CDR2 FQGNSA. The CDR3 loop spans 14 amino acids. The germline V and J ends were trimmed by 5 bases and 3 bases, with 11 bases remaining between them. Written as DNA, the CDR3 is TGTGCCAGCAGCCCCCTCGCGAACAAAAACATTCAGTACTTC. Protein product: CASSPLANKNIQYF. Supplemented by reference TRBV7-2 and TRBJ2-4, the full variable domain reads GAGVSQSPSNKVTEKGKDVELRCDPISGHTALYWYRQSLGQGLEFLIYFQGNSAPDKSGLPSDRFSAERTGGSVSTLTIQRTQQEDSAVYLCASSPLANKNIQYFGAGTRLSVL.

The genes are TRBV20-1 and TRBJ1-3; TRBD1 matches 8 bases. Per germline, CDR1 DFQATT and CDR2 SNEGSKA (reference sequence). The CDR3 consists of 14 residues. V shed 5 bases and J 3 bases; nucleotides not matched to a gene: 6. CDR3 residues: CSAEDRAYGNTIYF. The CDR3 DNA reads TGCAGTGCTGAGGACAGGGCTTATGGAAACACCATATATTTT.

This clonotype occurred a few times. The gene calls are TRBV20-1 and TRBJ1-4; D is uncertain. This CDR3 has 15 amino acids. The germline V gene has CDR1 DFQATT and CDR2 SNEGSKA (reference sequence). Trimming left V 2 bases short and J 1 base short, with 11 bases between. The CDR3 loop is CSARSAGETNEKLFF. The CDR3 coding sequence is TGCAGTGCTAGATCAGCAGGAGAAACTAATGAAAAACTGTTTTTT.

CDR3 in DNA: TGCAGCGTCGACATCGTGGGCAATGAGCAGTACTTC. Protein: CSVDIVGNEQYF. This chain uses TRBV29-1 with TRBJ2-1; D remains unclear. The DNA matches TRBJ2-7 better at its end, which makes the J call doubtful. Germline CDR1 reads SQVTM; CDR2 reads ANQGSEA. This CDR3 has 12 residues.

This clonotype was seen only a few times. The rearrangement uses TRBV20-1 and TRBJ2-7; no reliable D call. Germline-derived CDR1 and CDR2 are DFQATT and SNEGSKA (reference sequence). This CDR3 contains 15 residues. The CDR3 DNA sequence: TGCAGCGCACCCACCCCTACGAACCCTTCCTACGAGCAGTACTTC. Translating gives CSAPTPTNPSYEQYF.

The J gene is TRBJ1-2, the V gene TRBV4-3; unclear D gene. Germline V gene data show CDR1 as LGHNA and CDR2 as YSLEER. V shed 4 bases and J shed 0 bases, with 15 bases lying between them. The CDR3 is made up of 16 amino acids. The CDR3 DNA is TGCGCCAGCAGCCCGGCTAGGGATCCCCCTAACTATGGCTACACCTTC. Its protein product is CASSPARDPPNYGYTF.

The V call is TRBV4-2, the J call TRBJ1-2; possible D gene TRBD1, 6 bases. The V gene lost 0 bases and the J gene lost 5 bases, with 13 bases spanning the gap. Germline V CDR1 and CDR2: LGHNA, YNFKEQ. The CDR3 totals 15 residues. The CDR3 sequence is CASSQEVGAGYGYTF. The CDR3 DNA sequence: TGTGCCAGCAGCCAAGAAGTGGGGGCAGGGTATGGCTACACCTTC.

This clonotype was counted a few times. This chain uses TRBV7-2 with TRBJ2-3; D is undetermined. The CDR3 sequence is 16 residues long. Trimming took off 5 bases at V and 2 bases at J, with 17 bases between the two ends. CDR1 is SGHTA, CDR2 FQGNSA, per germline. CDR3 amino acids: CASSPNAVWVTDTQYF. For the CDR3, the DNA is TGTGCCAGCAGCCCAAACGCGGTCTGGGTCACAGATACGCAGTATTTT.

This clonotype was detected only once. CDR3 bases: TGTGCCACCAGCAGAGGAGGAATAACGGCTTTATATGGCTACACCTTC. Its protein is CATSRGGITALYGYTF. The V call is TRBV15, the J call TRBJ1-2; D gene uncertain. Trimming removed 1 base from V and 5 bases from J, with 17 bases in between. Germline V gene data show CDR1 as LNHNV and CDR2 as YYDKDF (reference sequence). This CDR3 contains 16 residues.

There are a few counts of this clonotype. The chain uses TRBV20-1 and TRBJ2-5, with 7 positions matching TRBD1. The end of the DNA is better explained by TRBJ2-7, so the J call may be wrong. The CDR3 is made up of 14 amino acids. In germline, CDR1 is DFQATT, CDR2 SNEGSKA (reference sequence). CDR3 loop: CSANQRTGAYEQYF. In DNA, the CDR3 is TGCAGTGCTAACCAGAGGACAGGCGCCTACGAGCAGTACTTC.

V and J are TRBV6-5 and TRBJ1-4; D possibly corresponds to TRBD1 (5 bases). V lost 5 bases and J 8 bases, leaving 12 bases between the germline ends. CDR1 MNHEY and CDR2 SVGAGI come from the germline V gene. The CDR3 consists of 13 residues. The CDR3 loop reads CASSTRRGEKLFF. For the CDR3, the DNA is TGTGCCAGCAGTACCCGACGGGGGGAAAAACTGTTTTTT.

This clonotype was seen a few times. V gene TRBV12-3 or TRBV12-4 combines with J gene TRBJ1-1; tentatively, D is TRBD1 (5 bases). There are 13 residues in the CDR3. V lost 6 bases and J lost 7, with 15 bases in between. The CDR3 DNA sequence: TGTGCCAGCAGCCTTACGGGGCAGGTTGAAGCTTTCTTT. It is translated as CASSLTGQVEAFF.

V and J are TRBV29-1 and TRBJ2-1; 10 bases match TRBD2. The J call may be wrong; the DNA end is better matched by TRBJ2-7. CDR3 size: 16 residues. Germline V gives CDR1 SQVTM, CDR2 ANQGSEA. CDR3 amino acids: CSVEDRISGGYNEQYF. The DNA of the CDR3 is TGCAGCGTTGAAGATCGGATTAGCGGGGGGTACAATGAGCAGTACTTC.

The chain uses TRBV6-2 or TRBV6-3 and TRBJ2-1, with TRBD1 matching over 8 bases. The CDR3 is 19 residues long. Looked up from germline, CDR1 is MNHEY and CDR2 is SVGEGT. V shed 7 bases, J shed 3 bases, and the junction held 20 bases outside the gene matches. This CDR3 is CASMETTGQGQSLYNEQFF. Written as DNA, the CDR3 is TGTGCCAGCATGGAGACTACAGGACAGGGTCAATCTCTCTACAATGAGCAGTTCTTC.

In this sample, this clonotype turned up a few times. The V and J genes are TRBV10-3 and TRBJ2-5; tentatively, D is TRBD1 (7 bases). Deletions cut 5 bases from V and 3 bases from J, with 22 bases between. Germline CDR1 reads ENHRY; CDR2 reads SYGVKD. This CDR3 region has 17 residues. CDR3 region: CAISSYRGTASEETQYF. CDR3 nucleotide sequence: TGTGCCATCAGTTCCTACCGGGGGACAGCGTCAGAAGAGACCCAGTACTTC.